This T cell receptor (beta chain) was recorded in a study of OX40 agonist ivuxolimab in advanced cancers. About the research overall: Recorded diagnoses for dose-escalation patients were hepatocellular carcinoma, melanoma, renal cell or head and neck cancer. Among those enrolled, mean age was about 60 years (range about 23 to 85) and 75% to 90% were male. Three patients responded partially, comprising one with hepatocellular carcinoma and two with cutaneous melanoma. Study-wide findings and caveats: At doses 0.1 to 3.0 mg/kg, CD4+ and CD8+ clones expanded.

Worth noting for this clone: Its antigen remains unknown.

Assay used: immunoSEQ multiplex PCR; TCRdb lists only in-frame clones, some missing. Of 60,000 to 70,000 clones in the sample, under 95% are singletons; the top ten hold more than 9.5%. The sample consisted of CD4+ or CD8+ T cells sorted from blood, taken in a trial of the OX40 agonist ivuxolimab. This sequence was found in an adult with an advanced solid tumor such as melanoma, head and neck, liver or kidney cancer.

The CDR3 region is CASSGQGMSNQPQHF. DNA for the CDR3: TGTGCCAGCAGCGGACAGGGGATGAGCAATCAGCCCCAGCATTTT. The gene calls are TRBV27 and TRBJ1-5; 9 nucleotides agree with TRBD1. Germline V gene lookup returns CDR1 MNHEY and CDR2 SMNVEV (reference sequence). With 6 bases clipped from V and 1 base from J, the junction kept 4 bases outside the gene matches. The length of the CDR3 is 15 residues.